Detailed here is one T cell receptor beta chain. The record originates from a study of blood T cell repertoires in COVID-19. CDR3 length: 13 residues. Germline loops: CDR1 SNHLY, CDR2 FYNNEI. J was trimmed by 6 bases and V by 4 bases; bases with no gene match: 2. Assay: immunoSEQ multiplex PCR; the TCRdb copy retains only in-frame clones and omits some. The data contain 250,000 to 350,000 clones, about 88% of them singletons. The clonotype originates from a woman aged 60-75 years with acute or convalescent COVID-19. The sequenced sample consisted of peripheral blood. The J gene is TRBJ1-2, the V gene TRBV2, with TRBD1 identical over 10 bases. The CDR3 loop is CASSVDRGDGYTF. For the CDR3, the DNA is TGTGCCAGCAGTGTGGACAGGGGGGATGGCTACACCTTC.